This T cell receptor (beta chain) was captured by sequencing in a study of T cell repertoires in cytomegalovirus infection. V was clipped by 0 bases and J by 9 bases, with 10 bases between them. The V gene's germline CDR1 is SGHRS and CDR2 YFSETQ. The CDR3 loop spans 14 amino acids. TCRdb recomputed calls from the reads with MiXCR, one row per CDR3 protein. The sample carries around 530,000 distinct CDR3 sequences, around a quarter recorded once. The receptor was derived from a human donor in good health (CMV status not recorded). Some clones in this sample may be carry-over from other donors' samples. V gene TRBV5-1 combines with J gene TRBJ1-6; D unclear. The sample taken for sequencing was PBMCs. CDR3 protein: CASSLEWEGSPLHF. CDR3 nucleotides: TGCGCCAGCAGCTTGGAGTGGGAGGGTTCACCCCTCCACTTT.